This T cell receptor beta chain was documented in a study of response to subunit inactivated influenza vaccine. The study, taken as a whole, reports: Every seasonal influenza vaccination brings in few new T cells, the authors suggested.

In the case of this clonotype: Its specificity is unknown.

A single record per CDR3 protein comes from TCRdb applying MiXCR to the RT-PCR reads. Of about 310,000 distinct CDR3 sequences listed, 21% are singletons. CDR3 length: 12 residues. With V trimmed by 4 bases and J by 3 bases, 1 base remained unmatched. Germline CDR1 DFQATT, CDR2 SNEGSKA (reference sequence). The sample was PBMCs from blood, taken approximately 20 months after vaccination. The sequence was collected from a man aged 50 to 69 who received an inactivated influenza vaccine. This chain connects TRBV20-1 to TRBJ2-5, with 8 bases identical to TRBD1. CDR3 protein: CSATGGEETQYF. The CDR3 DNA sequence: TGCAGTGCTACAGGGGGCGAAGAGACCCAGTACTTC.